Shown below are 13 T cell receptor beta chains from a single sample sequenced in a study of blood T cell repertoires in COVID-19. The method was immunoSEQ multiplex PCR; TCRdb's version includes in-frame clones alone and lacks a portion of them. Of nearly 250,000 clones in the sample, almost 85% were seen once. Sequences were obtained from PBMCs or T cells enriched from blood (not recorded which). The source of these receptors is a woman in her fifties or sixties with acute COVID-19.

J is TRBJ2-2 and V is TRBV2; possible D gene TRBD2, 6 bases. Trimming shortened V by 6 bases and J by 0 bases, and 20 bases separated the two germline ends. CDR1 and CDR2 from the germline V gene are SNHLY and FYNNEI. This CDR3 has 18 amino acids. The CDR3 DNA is TGTGCCAGCAGGGATCAAGCAGGGAGGTCATCGAACACCGGGGAGCTGTTTTTT. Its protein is CASRDQAGRSSNTGELFF.

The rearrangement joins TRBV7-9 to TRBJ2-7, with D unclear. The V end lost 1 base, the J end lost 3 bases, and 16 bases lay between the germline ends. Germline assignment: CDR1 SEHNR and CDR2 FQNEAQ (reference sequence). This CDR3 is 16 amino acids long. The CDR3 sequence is CASSLGPVTNDYEQYF. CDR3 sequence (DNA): TGTGCCAGCAGCTTAGGCCCCGTAACAAATGACTACGAGCAGTACTTC.

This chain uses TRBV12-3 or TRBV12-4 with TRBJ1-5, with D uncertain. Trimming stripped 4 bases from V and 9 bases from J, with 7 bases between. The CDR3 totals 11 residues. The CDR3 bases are TGTGCCAGCAGTTCTGGACTGCCCCAGCATTTT. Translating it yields CASSSGLPQHF.

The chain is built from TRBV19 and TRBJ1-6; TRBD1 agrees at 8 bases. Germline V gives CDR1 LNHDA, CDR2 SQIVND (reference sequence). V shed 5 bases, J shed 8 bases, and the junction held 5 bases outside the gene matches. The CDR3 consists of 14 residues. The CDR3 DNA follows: TGTGCCAGTAGTCGACAGGGGAGCGATTCACCCCTCCACTTT. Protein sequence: CASSRQGSDSPLHF.

The CDR3 sequence is CASSQDSGTSTDTQYF. CDR3 sequence (DNA): TGTGCCAGCAGCCAAGATTCGGGGACAAGCACAGATACGCAGTATTTT. The gene calls are TRBV4-2 and TRBJ2-3; tentatively, D is TRBD1 (6 bases). There are 16 residues in the CDR3. V was shortened by 0 bases and J by 0 bases, with 10 bases between the two germline ends. Germline-derived CDR1 and CDR2 are LGHNA and YNFKEQ.

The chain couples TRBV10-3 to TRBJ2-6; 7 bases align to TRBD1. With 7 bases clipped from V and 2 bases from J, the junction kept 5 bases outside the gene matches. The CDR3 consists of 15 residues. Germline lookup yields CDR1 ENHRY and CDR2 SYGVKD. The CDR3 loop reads CAINPGGAGANVLTF. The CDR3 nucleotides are TGTGCCATCAACCCAGGGGGAGCTGGGGCCAACGTCCTGACTTTC.

In DNA, the CDR3 is TGTGCCAGCAGCGGGAACCATTTGAACACTGAAGCTTTCTTT. It translates to CASSGNHLNTEAFF. The chain links TRBV2 to TRBJ1-1; no clear D. Trimming took 6 bases from V and 0 from J, leaving 11 bases between them. The CDR3 length is 14 residues. Germline CDR1 reads SNHLY; CDR2 reads FYNNEI.

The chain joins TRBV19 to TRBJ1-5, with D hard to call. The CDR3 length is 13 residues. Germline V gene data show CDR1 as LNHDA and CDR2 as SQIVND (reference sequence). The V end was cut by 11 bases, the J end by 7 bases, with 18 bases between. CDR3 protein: CASRPTPGQPQHF. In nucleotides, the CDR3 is TGTGCCTCTCGGCCGACCCCAGGCCAGCCCCAGCATTTT.

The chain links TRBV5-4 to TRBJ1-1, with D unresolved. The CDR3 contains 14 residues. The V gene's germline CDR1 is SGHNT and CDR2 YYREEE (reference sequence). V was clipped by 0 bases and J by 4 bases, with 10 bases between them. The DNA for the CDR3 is TGTGCCAGCAGCTTGGCCGGTCGGAGCACTGAAGCTTTCTTT. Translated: CASSLAGRSTEAFF.

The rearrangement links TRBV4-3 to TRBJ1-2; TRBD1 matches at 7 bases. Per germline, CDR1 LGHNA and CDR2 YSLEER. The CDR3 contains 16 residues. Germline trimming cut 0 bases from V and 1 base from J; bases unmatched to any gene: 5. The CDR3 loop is CASSQEGTAINYGYTF. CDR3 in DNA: TGCGCCAGCAGCCAAGAAGGGACAGCGATTAACTATGGCTACACCTTC.

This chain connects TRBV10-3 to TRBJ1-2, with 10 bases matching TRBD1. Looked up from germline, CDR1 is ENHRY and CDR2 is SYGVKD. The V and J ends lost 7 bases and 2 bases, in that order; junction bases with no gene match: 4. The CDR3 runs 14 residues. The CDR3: CAINRQGANYGYTF. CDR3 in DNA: TGTGCCATCAATCGACAGGGGGCAAACTATGGCTACACCTTC.

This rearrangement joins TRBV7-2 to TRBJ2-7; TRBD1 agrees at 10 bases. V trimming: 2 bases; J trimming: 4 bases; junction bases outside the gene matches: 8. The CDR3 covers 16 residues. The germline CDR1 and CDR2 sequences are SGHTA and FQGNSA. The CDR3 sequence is CASSLSGTGAPYEQYF. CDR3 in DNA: TGTGCCAGCAGCTTAAGCGGGACAGGGGCCCCTTACGAGCAGTACTTC.

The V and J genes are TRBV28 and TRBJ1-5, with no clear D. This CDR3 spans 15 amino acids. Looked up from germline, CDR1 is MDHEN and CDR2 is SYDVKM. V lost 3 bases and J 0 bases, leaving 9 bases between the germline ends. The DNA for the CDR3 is TGTGCCAGCAGTTTCGTCGGTCATAGCAATCAGCCCCAGCATTTT. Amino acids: CASSFVGHSNQPQHF.